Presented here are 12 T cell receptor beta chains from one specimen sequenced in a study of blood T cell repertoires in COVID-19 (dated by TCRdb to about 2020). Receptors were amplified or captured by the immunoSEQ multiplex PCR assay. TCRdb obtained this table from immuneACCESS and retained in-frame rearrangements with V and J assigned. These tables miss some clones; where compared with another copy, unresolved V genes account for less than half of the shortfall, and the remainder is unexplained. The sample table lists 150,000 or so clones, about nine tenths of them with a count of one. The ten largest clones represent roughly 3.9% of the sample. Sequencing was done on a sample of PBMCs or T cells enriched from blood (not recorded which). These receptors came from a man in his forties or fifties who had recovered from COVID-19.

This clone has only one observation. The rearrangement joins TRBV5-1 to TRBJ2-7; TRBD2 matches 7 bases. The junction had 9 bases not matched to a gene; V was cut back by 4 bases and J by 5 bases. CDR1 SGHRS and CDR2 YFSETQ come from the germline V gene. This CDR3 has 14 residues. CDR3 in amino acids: CASSREGWFDEQYF. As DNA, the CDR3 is TGCGCCAGCAGCAGGGAGGGATGGTTCGACGAGCAGTACTTC.

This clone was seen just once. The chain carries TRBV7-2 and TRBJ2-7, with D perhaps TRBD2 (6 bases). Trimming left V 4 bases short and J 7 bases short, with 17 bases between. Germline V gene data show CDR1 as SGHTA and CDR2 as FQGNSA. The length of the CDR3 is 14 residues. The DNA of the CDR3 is TGTGCCAGCAGCTCGGGGCGGGGCCCCTTAGAGCAGTACTTC. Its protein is CASSSGRGPLEQYF.

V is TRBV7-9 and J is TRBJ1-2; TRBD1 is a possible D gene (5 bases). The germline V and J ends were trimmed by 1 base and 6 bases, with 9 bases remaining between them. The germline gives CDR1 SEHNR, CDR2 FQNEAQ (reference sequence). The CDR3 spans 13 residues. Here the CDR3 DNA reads TGTGCCAGCAGCTTAGATGACAGTGATGGCTACACCTTC. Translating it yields CASSLDDSDGYTF.

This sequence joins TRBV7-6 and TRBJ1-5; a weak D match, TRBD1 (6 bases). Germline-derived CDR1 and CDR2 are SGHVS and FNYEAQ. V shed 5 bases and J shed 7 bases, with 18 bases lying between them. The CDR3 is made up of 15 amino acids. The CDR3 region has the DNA TGTGCCAGCAGCCGAACCCCAGGGGTAGGACAGCCCCAGCATTTT. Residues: CASSRTPGVGQPQHF.

The CDR3 DNA is TGTGCCAGCAACCGGCCAGGAGCGGCGAGGGGAAACACCATATATTTT. It specifies CASNRPGAARGNTIYF. The chain has TRBV5-8 and TRBJ1-3; D is unresolved. Germline-derived CDR1 and CDR2 are SGHTS and YDEGEE. The CDR3 sequence is 16 residues long. V dropped 6 bases and J dropped 4 bases, with 20 bases sitting between them.

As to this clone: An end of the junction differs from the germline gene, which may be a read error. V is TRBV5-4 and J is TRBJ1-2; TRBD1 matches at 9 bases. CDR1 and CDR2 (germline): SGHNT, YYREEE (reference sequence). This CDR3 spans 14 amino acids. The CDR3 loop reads CASRTGGYEGRSLF. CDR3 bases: TGTGCCAGCAGGACAGGGGGGTATGAGGGACGGTCCCTCTTC.

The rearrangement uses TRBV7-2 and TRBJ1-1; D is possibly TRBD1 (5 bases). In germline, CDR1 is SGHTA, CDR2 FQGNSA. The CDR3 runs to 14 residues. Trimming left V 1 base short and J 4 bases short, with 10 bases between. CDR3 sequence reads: CASSLDRQSTEAFF. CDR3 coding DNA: TGTGCCAGCAGCTTAGACAGGCAGAGCACTGAAGCTTTCTTT.

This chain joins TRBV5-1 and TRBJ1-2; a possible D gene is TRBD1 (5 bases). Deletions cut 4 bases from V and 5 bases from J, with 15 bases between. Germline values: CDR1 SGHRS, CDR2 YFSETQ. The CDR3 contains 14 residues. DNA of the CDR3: TGCGCCAGCAGCCAAGGAACCGGGGGTTATGGCTACACCTTC. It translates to CASSQGTGGYGYTF.

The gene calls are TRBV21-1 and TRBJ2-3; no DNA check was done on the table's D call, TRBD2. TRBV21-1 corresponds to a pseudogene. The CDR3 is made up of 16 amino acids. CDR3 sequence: CASSTKPGREADTQYF. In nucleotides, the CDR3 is TGTGCCAGCAGCACAAAACCGGGACGGGAGGCAGATACGCAGTATTTT.

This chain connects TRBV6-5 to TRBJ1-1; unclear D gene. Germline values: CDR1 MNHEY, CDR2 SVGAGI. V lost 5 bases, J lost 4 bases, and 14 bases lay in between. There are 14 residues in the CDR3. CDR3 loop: CASSTLGSGTEAFF. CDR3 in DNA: TGTGCCAGCAGTACCCTCGGGAGTGGCACTGAAGCTTTCTTT.

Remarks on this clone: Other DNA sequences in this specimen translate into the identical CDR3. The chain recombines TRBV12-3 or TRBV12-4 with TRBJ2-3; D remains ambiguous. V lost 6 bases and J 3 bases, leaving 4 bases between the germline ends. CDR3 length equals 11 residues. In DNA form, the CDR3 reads TGTGCCAGCAGATATACAGATACGCAGTATTTT. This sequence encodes CASRYTDTQYF.

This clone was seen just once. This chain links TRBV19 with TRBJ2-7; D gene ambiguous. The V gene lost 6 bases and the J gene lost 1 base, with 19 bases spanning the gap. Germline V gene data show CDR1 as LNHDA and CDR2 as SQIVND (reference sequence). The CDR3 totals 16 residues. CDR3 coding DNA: TGTGCCAGTAGAGCCTCTGCCGGGTCGACTTCCTACGAGCAGTACTTC. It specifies CASRASAGSTSYEQYF.